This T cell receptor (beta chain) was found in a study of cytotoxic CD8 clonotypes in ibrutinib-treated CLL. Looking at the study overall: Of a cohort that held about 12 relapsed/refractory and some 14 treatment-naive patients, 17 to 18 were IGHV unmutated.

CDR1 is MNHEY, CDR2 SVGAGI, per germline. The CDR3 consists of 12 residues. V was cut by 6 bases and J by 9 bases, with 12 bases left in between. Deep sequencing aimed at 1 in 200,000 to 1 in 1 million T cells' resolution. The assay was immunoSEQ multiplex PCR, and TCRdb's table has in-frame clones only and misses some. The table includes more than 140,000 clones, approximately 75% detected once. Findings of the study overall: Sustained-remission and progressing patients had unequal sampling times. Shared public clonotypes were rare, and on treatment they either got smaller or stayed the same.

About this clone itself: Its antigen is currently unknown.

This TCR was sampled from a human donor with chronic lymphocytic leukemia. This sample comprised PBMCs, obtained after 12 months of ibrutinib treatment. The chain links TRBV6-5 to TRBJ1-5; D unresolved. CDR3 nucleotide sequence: TGTGCCAGCAGCCCCCAGAGGCGGCCCCAGCATTTT. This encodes CASSPQRRPQHF.